Described below is a single T cell receptor (beta chain) sequence and its context. The sample comes from a study of blood T cell repertoires in COVID-19. Germline lookup yields CDR1 MDHEN and CDR2 SYDVKM. Trimming stripped 3 bases from V and 5 bases from J, with 13 bases between. The CDR3 sequence is 15 residues long. Assay: immunoSEQ multiplex PCR; the TCRdb copy retains only in-frame clones and omits some. The data show about 430,000 clones, around 91% seen once. The V call is TRBV28, the J call TRBJ1-4; perhaps TRBD1 as D (5 bases). The sample comprised PBMCs or T cells enriched from blood (not recorded which). The TCR was taken from a man aged 30 to 39 who had recovered from COVID-19. CDR3 nucleotides: TGTGCCAGCAGTTTTGCGGGACGGTTGAATGAAAAACTGTTTTTT. As protein: CASSFAGRLNEKLFF.